This entry features one T cell receptor (beta chain) sequence. The sample is drawn from a study of beta chain features in type 1 diabetes. Germline-derived CDR1 and CDR2 are LNHNV and YYDKDF (reference sequence). With 0 bases removed from V and 4 bases from J, the gap between germline ends came to 6 bases. This CDR3 spans 13 amino acids. Sequenced material consisted of expressed TCRB transcripts (all of the isolated RNA was reverse transcribed). Generated by immunoSEQ multiplex PCR, the TCRdb table keeps only in-frame clones and is missing some. The sample consists of about 260,000 clones, more than 65% of them appearing once. Via CD45RO/CCR7/CD25/CD127/CD95/CD27, cells of the CD4+ naive, central memory, regulatory and stem cell-like memory subsets were sorted.

This clonotype was obtained from a man aged 25 to 40 in good health. This sequence joins TRBV15 and TRBJ2-5; no clear D. Sequenced input: naive CD4+ T cells from blood. Written as DNA, the CDR3 is TGTGCCACCAGCAGAGATAAGGGAGAGACCCAGTACTTC. Translated, it gives CATSRDKGETQYF.